This T cell receptor beta chain is from a study of cytomegalovirus exposure and HLA in healthy donors. Study-level results: Some TCR beta chains (about 170 of them) were listed as cytomegalovirus-associated. Within the approximately 120 validation repertoires, first-cohort TCR clusters tended to co-occur, according to a later analysis. Cytomegalovirus status was reportedly diagnosed by the classifier with high specificity and sensitivity.

Here immunoSEQ multiplex PCR was the method, and the copy in TCRdb shows in-frame clones only, minus some. The table has roughly 50,000 clones, 89% seen once. This CDR3 has 15 residues. Trimming cost V 5 bases and J 1 base; bases outside gene matches: 5. Per the germline V gene, CDR1 is SEHNR and CDR2 is FQNEAQ (reference sequence). Regarding this clone: What it binds is unknown.

The TCR comes from a woman aged 18-29 years in good health and CMV-seropositive. V is TRBV7-9 and J is TRBJ1-1; 9 nucleotides match TRBD1. Sequencing was performed on PBMCs. The CDR3 DNA reads TGTGCCAGCAGCCCCTGGGGACAGGGGAACACTGAAGCTTTCTTT. It encodes CASSPWGQGNTEAFF.